Given below is one TCR beta chain in context. The repertoire was sequenced with immunoSEQ multiplex PCR; TCRdb's copy has only in-frame clones and lacks some. The sample comprises over 10,000 clones, 70% to 80% of which are singletons, and around 25% rests with the top ten. This sample is part of a study of sequential checkpoint blockade in melanoma. Across the whole study: Arm A got nivolumab then ipilimumab; arm B the reverse, 1:1.

Regarding treatment: randomized to nivolumab then ipilimumab (arm A) or the reverse (arm B). Sorted cells were live CD3+CD8+, lacking CD19 and CD56, from PBMCs. CDR3 length: 15 amino acids. CDR1 and CDR2 (germline): SGHRS, YFSETQ. After removal of 2 bases from V and 5 bases from J, the junction contained 9 bases not matched to a gene. The sequence came from a human donor with melanoma. The chain couples TRBV5-1 to TRBJ2-5; 7 bases fit TRBD1. The sequenced sample was CD8+ T cells sorted from blood (inferred from file names), obtained from a patient given nivolumab and ipilimumab in sequence. CDR3 amino acids: CASSLGQVNVETQYF. As DNA, the CDR3 is TGCGCCAGCAGCTTAGGACAGGTTAACGTGGAGACCCAGTACTTC.